The 21 T cell receptor beta chains listed next were all sequenced from one sample in a study of cytotoxic CD8 clonotypes in ibrutinib-treated CLL. Generated by immunoSEQ multiplex PCR, the TCRdb table keeps only in-frame clones and is missing some. This sample has about 120,000 clones, with more than 55% found just once. This sample comprised PBMCs, obtained after 24 months of ibrutinib treatment. The receptors were gathered from a human donor with chronic lymphocytic leukemia.

The chain employs TRBV28 and TRBJ2-2; D gene unclear. The CDR3 sequence is 14 residues long. V lost 6 bases and J 4 bases, leaving 12 bases between the germline ends. Per the germline V gene, CDR1 is MDHEN and CDR2 is SYDVKM. CDR3 bases: TGTGCCAGCAGACCTGGACCGATCACCGGGGAGCTGTTTTTT. Its protein product is CASRPGPITGELFF.

In this sample, this clone turned up a few times. This chain uses TRBV9 with TRBJ1-2; D is possibly TRBD1 (5 bases). CDR1 is SGDLS and CDR2 is YYNGEE in the germline V gene. CDR3 length: 15 residues. Trimming shortened V by 6 bases and J by 0 bases, and 15 bases separated the two germline ends. CDR3 DNA: TGTGCCAGCACGCGGACAATTGAGTCTAACTATGGCTACACCTTC. Protein: CASTRTIESNYGYTF.

The CDR3 DNA reads TGTGCCAGCAGTTCATCAGTGCGCGAGCAGTACTTC. Protein sequence: CASSSSVREQYF. The chain uses TRBV28 and TRBJ2-7, with D uncertain. The CDR3 length is 12 residues. Germline loops: CDR1 MDHEN, CDR2 SYDVKM. Deletions cut 4 bases from V and 6 bases from J, with 10 bases between.

The genes are TRBV18 and TRBJ2-5; the D is unclear. The germline V and J ends were trimmed by 3 bases and 4 bases, with 18 bases remaining between them. Germline loops: CDR1 KGHSH, CDR2 LQKENI. The CDR3 has 16 amino acids. DNA for the CDR3: TGTGCCAGCTCACCCTCGACTCCTAAACCCGCAGAGACCCAGTACTTC. It specifies CASSPSTPKPAETQYF.

CDR3 amino acids: CASSLETGGSGYTF. The CDR3 DNA reads TGTGCCAGCAGCCTCGAGACAGGGGGTTCTGGCTACACCTTC. The chain couples TRBV7-9 to TRBJ1-2; 9 positions match TRBD1. Germline V gives CDR1 SEHNR, CDR2 FQNEAQ (reference sequence). The CDR3 has 14 amino acids. Trimming took 5 bases from V and 7 from J; bases not matched to a gene: 8.

This clone was counted only a few times. Written as DNA, the CDR3 is TGTGCCAGCTCACCCCAAAGGCAGACAACAGATACGCAGTATTTT. Translated: CASSPQRQTTDTQYF. This rearrangement joins TRBV18 to TRBJ2-3; D is unresolved. CDR1 and CDR2 from the germline V gene are KGHSH and LQKENI. Trimming removed 3 bases from V and 3 bases from J, with 13 bases in between. This CDR3 has 15 amino acids. Using reference TRBV18 and TRBJ2-3 for the parts outside the CDR3, the full variable domain is NAGVMQNPRHLVRRRGQEARLRCSPMKGHSHVYWYRQLPEEGLKFMVYLQKENIIDESGMPKERFSAEFPKEGPSILRIQQVVRGDSAAYFCASSPQRQTTDTQYFGPGTRLTVL.

The V gene is TRBV12-5, the J gene TRBJ2-5, with 11 nucleotides matching TRBD2. Germline V gene sequence: CDR1 LGHNT, CDR2 FRNRAP. The length of the CDR3 is 16 residues. The J segment lost 5 bases and the V segment lost 4 bases, leaving 9 bases of the junction unmatched. The CDR3 protein is CASGSGTSGGVETQYF. The CDR3 DNA reads as TGTGCTAGTGGTTCGGGAACTAGCGGGGGTGTTGAGACCCAGTACTTC.

The chain links TRBV7-2 to TRBJ1-1; TRBD1 might be the D (5 bases). The CDR3 totals 14 residues. CDR1 and CDR2 (germline): SGHTA, FQGNSA. The V and J ends lost 4 bases and 0 bases respectively, with 9 bases between them. The CDR3 loop reads CASSSGNMNTEAFF. In nucleotides, the CDR3 is TGTGCCAGCAGCTCAGGGAACATGAACACTGAAGCTTTCTTT.

This chain joins TRBV15 and TRBJ1-2; D unresolved. CDR1 LNHNV and CDR2 YYDKDF come from the germline V gene (reference sequence). The length of the CDR3 is 14 residues. V was trimmed by 2 bases and J by 7 bases, leaving 14 bases between them. CDR3 residues: CATSRSRTQRGYTF. CDR3 sequence (DNA): TGTGCCACCAGCAGATCCCGGACCCAGCGTGGCTACACCTTC.

This clone was seen a handful of times. Other nucleotide sequences in the sample specify the same CDR3. The chain links TRBV30 to TRBJ1-2, with a possible D match to TRBD1 (5 bases). V lost 1 base and J 3 bases, leaving 6 bases between the germline ends. Germline CDR1 reads GTSNPN; CDR2 reads SVGIG (reference sequence). This CDR3 has 12 residues. CDR3 protein: CAWSGQHYGYTF. The CDR3 DNA reads as TGTGCCTGGAGTGGACAGCACTATGGCTACACCTTC.

The chain couples TRBV30 to TRBJ1-5; the D is unclear. In germline, CDR1 is GTSNPN, CDR2 SVGIG (reference sequence). The ends were cut back, 0 bases at V and 6 bases at J, with 6 bases in the middle. The CDR3 runs to 12 residues. The CDR3 nucleotides read TGTGCCTGGAGTGTGGTTGGTCAGCCCCAGCATTTT. Translated: CAWSVVGQPQHF.

There are a few counts of this clone. The chain is built from TRBV2 and TRBJ1-1, with 8 bases aligning to TRBD1. The germline CDR1 and CDR2 sequences are SNHLY and FYNNEI. The CDR3 consists of 13 residues. V lost 6 bases to trimming and J lost 6 bases; unmatched junction nucleotides: 6. The CDR3 bases are TGTGCCAGCAGCGGTACAGGGGGGTCTGAAGCTTTCTTT. Translation: CASSGTGGSEAFF.

The genes are TRBV7-6 and TRBJ2-2; D call uncertain. The CDR3 contains 13 residues. V lost 7 bases, J lost 1 base, and 7 bases lay in between. The germline V gene has CDR1 SGHVS and CDR2 FNYEAQ. The CDR3 loop is CASTQGNTGELFF. CDR3 nucleotide sequence: TGTGCCAGCACCCAAGGGAACACCGGGGAGCTGTTTTTT.

This clone was recorded only once. The chain uses TRBV5-1 and TRBJ2-1; either TRBD1 or TRBD2 may fit D (6 bases each). The CDR3 runs to 13 residues. V shed 5 bases and J shed 5 bases, with 11 bases lying between them. Germline loops: CDR1 SGHRS, CDR2 YFSETQ. The CDR3 reads CASRPGANNEQFF. The CDR3 DNA reads TGCGCCAGCAGACCGGGGGCAAACAATGAGCAGTTCTTC.

The chain is built from TRBV7-9 and TRBJ1-1, with D unresolved. V lost 4 bases, J lost 2 bases, and 5 bases lay in between. The CDR3 is 12 amino acids. Germline CDR1 is SEHNR and CDR2 is FQNEAQ (reference sequence). CDR3: CASSSPNTEAFF. CDR3 coding DNA: TGTGCCAGCAGCTCACCCAACACTGAAGCTTTCTTT.

In this sample, this clone turned up once. The rearrangement links TRBV4-1 to TRBJ1-1; possibly TRBD1 for D (5 bases). Germline values: CDR1 MGHRA, CDR2 YSYEKL. There are 15 residues in the CDR3. V was shortened by 4 bases and J by 5 bases, with 17 bases between the two germline ends. In DNA form, the CDR3 reads TGCGCCAGCAGCCCGTTTGCGGGGGGAGGTACTGAAGCTTTCTTT. It is translated as CASSPFAGGGTEAFF.

This chain links TRBV29-1 with TRBJ2-6, with 11 bases lining up with TRBD1. The CDR3 is 14 residues long. Trimming cost V 7 bases and J 10 bases; bases outside gene matches: 9. Germline CDR1 is SQVTM and CDR2 is ANQGSEA. The CDR3 is CSAHTGTGGNVLTF. The CDR3 nucleotides read TGCAGCGCCCACACCGGGACAGGGGGGAACGTCCTGACTTTC.

The chain combines TRBV7-2 with TRBJ1-2; tentatively, D is TRBD1 (6 bases). The CDR3 consists of 13 residues. In germline, CDR1 is SGHTA, CDR2 FQGNSA. V gave up 1 base and J gave up 7 bases, with 10 bases separating them. The CDR3 here is CASSLDRVTGYTF. The DNA for the CDR3 is TGTGCCAGCAGCTTAGACAGGGTTACTGGCTACACCTTC.

The chain couples TRBV11-1 to TRBJ2-7; TRBD1 agrees at 9 bases. The CDR3 is made up of 14 amino acids. From germline, CDR1 is SGHAT and CDR2 FQDESV (reference sequence). Trimming at V came to 1 base and at J to 3 bases, leaving 1 base not matched to a gene. CDR3 in amino acids: CASSLEGQGYEQYF. The CDR3 coding sequence is TGTGCCAGCAGCTTAGAGGGACAGGGCTACGAGCAGTACTTC. The full variable domain, completed using reference TRBV11-1 and TRBJ2-7, is EAEVAQSPRYKITEKSQAVAFWCDPISGHATLYWYRQILGQGPELLVQFQDESVVDDSQLPKDRFSAERLKGVDSTLKIQPAELGDSAMYLCASSLEGQGYEQYFGPGTRLTVT.

The chain is built from TRBV19 and TRBJ2-3, with D tentatively TRBD1 (6 bases). Germline V gives CDR1 LNHDA, CDR2 SQIVND (reference sequence). V lost 6 bases and J lost 7, with 17 bases in between. CDR3 length: 14 residues. The CDR3 nucleotides read TGTGCCAGTAGAGGACCAGGGGATTCGAATACGCAGTATTTT. Translation: CASRGPGDSNTQYF.

V is TRBV5-6 and J is TRBJ2-2, with D perhaps being TRBD1 or TRBD2 (5 bases each). Germline V gene sequence: CDR1 SGHDT, CDR2 YYEEEE. V lost 0 bases and J 2 bases, leaving 14 bases between the germline ends. The CDR3 loop spans 17 amino acids. As DNA, the CDR3 is TGTGCCAGCAGCTTGGTTTCGGGACGGATAAACACCGGGGAGCTGTTTTTT. Translating it yields CASSLVSGRINTGELFF.